Listed here are 30 T cell receptor beta chains from one sample, sequenced in a study of a mutant IDH1 vaccine in newly diagnosed glioma (dated by TCRdb to about 2021). Receptor amplification or capture employed the immunoSEQ multiplex PCR assay. This immuneACCESS table, as held by TCRdb, lists in-frame sequences with V and J called but not all clones. Of the missing ones, under half trace to an unresolved V gene in checked studies; the others have no known cause. This sample has approximately 100,000 clones in its table, and around 90% of those were observed once. The ten largest clonotypes hold roughly 0.61% of the sample. Explained via the paper, the time point label denotes: baseline, week 1 (first vaccination visit). According to the study, the label for this sample's treatment or condition signals: pre-vaccination baseline after standard-of-care therapy. The sequences come from PBMCs, collected from a glioma patient treated with radiotherapy, temozolomide or both. The receptors originated from a woman aged 45 to 65 with glioma.

This rearrangement joins TRBV5-1 to TRBJ2-1, with a weak D call TRBD2 (6 bases). Trimming removed 4 bases from V and 2 bases from J, with 10 bases in between. The CDR3 has 14 amino acids. Per the germline V gene, CDR1 is SGHRS and CDR2 is YFSETQ. The CDR3 DNA reads TGCGCCAGCAGCCCCGGGACTCCCTACAATGAGCAGTTCTTC. This codes for CASSPGTPYNEQFF.

The gene calls are TRBV19 and TRBJ2-1, with 10 bases aligning to TRBD2. This CDR3 contains 16 residues. Unmatched junction bases numbered 10, after V lost 5 bases and J lost 6 bases. CDR1 and CDR2 from the germline V gene are LNHDA and SQIVND (reference sequence). The CDR3 sequence: CASSPRAAGGPNEQFF. The CDR3 bases are TGTGCCAGTAGTCCTAGGGCAGCGGGAGGGCCCAATGAGCAGTTCTTC.

The chain combines TRBV28 with TRBJ2-7; TRBD1 matches at 9 bases. J gave up 2 bases and V 10 bases, and 6 bases lay outside the gene matches. Germline CDR1 and CDR2: MDHEN and SYDVKM. The CDR3 is made up of 13 amino acids. The CDR3 spells CATGGDRAYEQYF. As DNA, the CDR3 is TGTGCCACTGGGGGGGACAGGGCCTACGAGCAGTACTTC. The variable domain in full, completed from reference TRBV28 and TRBJ2-7, reads DVKVTQSSRYLVKRTGEKVFLECVQDMDHENMFWYRQDPGLGLRLIYFSYDVKMKEKGDIPEGYSVSREKKERFSLILESASTNQTSMYLCATGGDRAYEQYFGPGTRLTVT.

The chain employs TRBV5-1 and TRBJ2-2; D gene ambiguous. The CDR3 runs to 16 residues. The ends were cut back, 5 bases at V and 5 bases at J, with 19 bases in the middle. The V gene's germline CDR1 is SGHRS and CDR2 YFSETQ. CDR3 loop: CASSFMWERSTGELFF. The DNA of the CDR3 is TGCGCCAGCAGTTTTATGTGGGAAAGGAGTACCGGGGAGCTGTTTTTT.

The J gene is TRBJ2-5, the V gene TRBV5-1, with D unresolved. The V gene lost 4 bases and the J gene lost 5 bases, with 18 bases spanning the gap. CDR3 length equals 15 residues. From germline, CDR1 is SGHRS and CDR2 YFSETQ. This chain's CDR3 is CASSPAGFLGETQYF. The CDR3 coding sequence is TGCGCCAGCAGCCCAGCAGGTTTTCTAGGGGAGACCCAGTACTTC. The complete variable domain, with remaining parts taken from reference TRBV5-1 and TRBJ2-5, reads KAGVTQTPRYLIKTRGQQVTLSCSPISGHRSVSWYQQTPGQGLQFLFEYFSETQRNKGNFPGRFSGRQFSNSRSEMNVSTLELGDSALYLCASSPAGFLGETQYFGPGTRLLVL.

Details on this clone: Other DNA sequences in this specimen translate into the identical CDR3. V gene TRBV27 combines with J gene TRBJ2-3; D not certain. V lost 0 bases, J lost 6 bases, and 7 bases lay in between. Germline CDR1 is MNHEY and CDR2 is SMNVEV (reference sequence). This CDR3 is built from 13 residues. DNA for the CDR3: TGTGCCAGCAGTTTATCCCGTGGGGATACGCAGTATTTT. Protein: CASSLSRGDTQYF.

The gene calls are TRBV5-1 and TRBJ1-4; a possible D gene is TRBD1 (5 bases). The ends were cut back, 3 bases at V and 7 bases at J, with 16 bases in the middle. CDR1 and CDR2 from the germline V gene are SGHRS and YFSETQ. The CDR3 loop spans 15 amino acids. The CDR3 here is CASSYVWGKGEKLFF. The CDR3 DNA reads as TGCGCCAGCAGCTACGTGTGGGGGAAGGGTGAAAAACTGTTTTTT.

This clone was seen once. This rearrangement joins TRBV19 to TRBJ1-2; D is perhaps TRBD1 (5 bases). The CDR3 spans 18 residues. The V gene lost 11 bases and the J gene lost 7 bases, with 35 bases spanning the gap. CDR1 LNHDA and CDR2 SQIVND come from the germline V gene (reference sequence). This chain's CDR3 is CASLTTQRGDLQPIGYTF. Written as DNA, the CDR3 is TGTGCCTCCCTCACGACCCAAAGAGGGGACCTCCAGCCTATTGGCTACACCTTC.

The chain has TRBV2 and TRBJ2-5; 7 bases agree with TRBD1. Germline lookup yields CDR1 SNHLY and CDR2 FYNNEI. This CDR3 has 13 residues. V gave up 7 bases and J gave up 5 bases; unmatched junction bases: 7. The CDR3 reads CASTYRGSETQYF. The CDR3, as DNA: TGTGCCAGCACGTACAGGGGTTCGGAGACCCAGTACTTC.

The chain combines TRBV6-1 with TRBJ1-5; 7 positions match TRBD1. V was pared by 5 bases and J by 5 bases, with 9 bases of the junction left unmatched. CDR3 length: 15 residues. Germline loops: CDR1 MNHNS, CDR2 SASEGT. CDR3 DNA sequence: TGTGCCAGCAGTCACCTGGGACAGCAGGATCAGCCCCAGCATTTT. Protein sequence: CASSHLGQQDQPQHF.

The chain is built from TRBV6-5 and TRBJ1-5; 7 bases fit TRBD1. CDR1 MNHEY and CDR2 SVGAGI come from the germline V gene. Trimming took 5 bases from V and 0 from J; bases not matched to a gene: 4. This CDR3 region has 15 residues. The CDR3 nucleotides read TGTGCCAGCAGTGTAGGGGGCTTTAGCAATCAGCCCCAGCATTTT. Its protein product is CASSVGGFSNQPQHF.

The chain combines TRBV27 with TRBJ2-1; tentatively, D is TRBD2 (5 bases). Germline lookup yields CDR1 MNHEY and CDR2 SMNVEV (reference sequence). The CDR3 spans 14 residues. V was shortened by 5 bases and J by 2 bases, with 10 bases between the two germline ends. CDR3 sequence (DNA): TGTGCCAGCAGTACTAGAAATACCTACAATGAGCAGTTCTTC. Its protein product is CASSTRNTYNEQFF.

The chain recombines TRBV5-1 with TRBJ2-5; D gene uncertain. CDR1 is SGHRS and CDR2 is YFSETQ in the germline V gene. The CDR3 has 15 residues. With 2 bases removed from V and 0 bases from J, the gap between germline ends came to 11 bases. CDR3 amino acids: CASSFGDKYQETQYF. In DNA, the CDR3 is TGCGCCAGCAGCTTCGGAGACAAGTACCAAGAGACCCAGTACTTC.

This chain joins TRBV7-9 and TRBJ2-2; 15 positions agree with TRBD2. The germline gives CDR1 SEHNR, CDR2 FQNEAQ (reference sequence). The CDR3 loop spans 19 amino acids. J lost 5 bases, V lost 4 bases, and 11 bases had no gene match. The CDR3 bases are TGTGCCAGCAGCTCCACCCGAGGACTAGCGGGAGGGCGGACCGGGGAGCTGTTTTTT. Translated, it gives CASSSTRGLAGGRTGELFF.

The chain combines TRBV6-5 with TRBJ1-2; 9 nucleotides match TRBD1. CDR3 length equals 15 residues. V shed 6 bases, J shed 3 bases, and the junction held 8 bases outside the gene matches. The V gene's germline CDR1 is MNHEY and CDR2 SVGAGI. The CDR3: CASRLQGAQDYGYTF. The CDR3 coding sequence is TGTGCCAGCAGATTACAGGGGGCGCAGGACTATGGCTACACCTTC.

The CDR3 is CASSPPRGGGELFF. The CDR3 DNA reads TGTGCCAGCAGCCCCCCCCGGGGGGGCGGGGAGCTGTTTTTT. This chain connects TRBV6-5 to TRBJ2-2; TRBD2 matches 8 bases. V shed 6 bases and J 7 bases; nucleotides not matched to a gene: 7. Germline lookup yields CDR1 MNHEY and CDR2 SVGAGI. This CDR3 comprises 14 residues.

This clone has only one observation. This rearrangement joins TRBV4-1 to TRBJ1-1, with TRBD1 identical over 7 bases. The J segment lost 2 bases and the V segment lost 3 bases, leaving 6 bases of the junction unmatched. This CDR3 has 15 amino acids. Germline CDR1 reads MGHRA; CDR2 reads YSYEKL. The CDR3 loop reads CASSHPGQLNTEAFF. CDR3 bases: TGCGCCAGCAGCCATCCGGGACAGCTAAACACTGAAGCTTTCTTT.

This rearrangement joins TRBV5-1 to TRBJ2-2; 9 bases agree with TRBD2. Germline assignment: CDR1 SGHRS and CDR2 YFSETQ. There are 16 residues in the CDR3. Trimming at V came to 1 base and at J to 6 bases, leaving 7 bases not matched to a gene. The DNA of the CDR3 is TGCGCCAGCAGCTTGTCGTTAGCGGGGGCTCCCGGGGAGCTGTTTTTT. This sequence encodes CASSLSLAGAPGELFF.

The V call is TRBV2, the J call TRBJ2-7, with a tentative D call TRBD2 (5 bases). The CDR3 length is 14 residues. The V and J ends lost 7 bases and 5 bases respectively, with 18 bases between them. From germline, CDR1 is SNHLY and CDR2 FYNNEI. CDR3 coding DNA: TGTGCCAGCACCCTTCTAGCTGCGGGCGACGAGCAGTACTTC. Translated: CASTLLAAGDEQYF.

V and J are TRBV28 and TRBJ2-7; the match to TRBD2 covers 14 bases. From germline, CDR1 is MDHEN and CDR2 SYDVKM. The J segment lost 2 bases and the V segment lost 6 bases, leaving 6 bases of the junction unmatched. The CDR3 loop spans 16 amino acids. CDR3 bases: TGTGCCAGCAGCTCCGGGACTAGCGGGAGACCCTACGAGCAGTACTTC. This sequence encodes CASSSGTSGRPYEQYF.

This clone was observed a single time. The V gene is TRBV7-2, the J gene TRBJ2-3, with 11 bases lining up with TRBD2. After removal of 5 bases from V and 4 bases from J, the junction contained 8 bases not matched to a gene. Germline lookup yields CDR1 SGHTA and CDR2 FQGNSA. The CDR3 spans 16 residues. The CDR3 is CASSLIAGGGADTQYF. CDR3 nucleotides: TGTGCCAGCAGCCTGATAGCGGGAGGGGGGGCAGATACGCAGTATTTT.

The table lists this clone with a count of one. The DNA of the CDR3 is TGTGCCAGCAGTTTATTATCGACTAGCGGGAGCCAGACCCAGTACTTC. Translation gives CASSLLSTSGSQTQYF. The rearrangement links TRBV27 to TRBJ2-5; TRBD2 matches 12 bases. Germline assignment: CDR1 MNHEY and CDR2 SMNVEV (reference sequence). The V segment lost 1 base and the J segment 6 bases; nucleotides outside the gene matches: 6. The CDR3 length is 16 residues.

This chain uses TRBV6-1 with TRBJ2-7, with D possibly matching TRBD2 (5 bases). The length of the CDR3 is 15 residues. CDR1 is MNHNS, CDR2 SASEGT, per germline. Between the trimmed V and J ends, which lost 6 bases and 4 bases, there was a span of 19 bases. The DNA for the CDR3 is TGTGCCAGCAGCAACCCGGGGTTTCGGCCTTACGAGCAGTACTTC. Its translation: CASSNPGFRPYEQYF.

The rearrangement uses TRBV7-3 and TRBJ2-1; TRBD2 is a possible D gene (5 bases). Deletions cut 3 bases from V and 0 bases from J, with 9 bases between. Germline V gene data show CDR1 as SGHTA and CDR2 as FQGTGA. The CDR3 contains 15 residues. The CDR3 DNA sequence: TGTGCCAGCAGCTTCGGGGTATTCTCCTACAATGAGCAGTTCTTC. Translated, it gives CASSFGVFSYNEQFF.

This sequence joins TRBV5-1 and TRBJ1-4; TRBD1 is a possible D gene (6 bases). This CDR3 contains 15 residues. Trimming stripped 3 bases from V and 0 bases from J, with 9 bases between. Germline CDR1 and CDR2: SGHRS and YFSETQ. CDR3 sequence (DNA): TGCGCCAGCAGCTCAGGACAGCCAACTAATGAAAAACTGTTTTTT. Protein product: CASSSGQPTNEKLFF.

The V gene is TRBV5-4, the J gene TRBJ1-4; 10 bases are shared with TRBD1. The CDR3 has 14 residues. V dropped 3 bases and J dropped 8; count of bases not matched to a gene: 4. Germline CDR1 reads SGHNT; CDR2 reads YYREEE (reference sequence). The CDR3 DNA reads TGTGCCAGCAGCTCGACAGGGGGCGAGGAAAAACTGTTTTTT. It is translated as CASSSTGGEEKLFF.

The chain has TRBV27 and TRBJ2-7; a weak D match, TRBD1 (5 bases). The CDR3 runs 13 residues. The ends were cut back, 5 bases at V and 4 bases at J, with 12 bases in the middle. CDR1 is MNHEY, CDR2 SMNVEV, per germline (reference sequence). The CDR3 spells CASSIGAWYEQYF. The CDR3 DNA reads as TGTGCCAGCAGTATTGGGGCTTGGTACGAGCAGTACTTC.

This chain joins TRBV21-1 and TRBJ1-1; the table's D call, TRBD1, was not checked against the DNA. TRBV21-1 is a pseudogene segment. The CDR3 contains 14 residues. The CDR3 spells CASSYQGMNTEAFF. The CDR3, as DNA: TGTGCCAGCAGCTATCAGGGGATGAACACTGAAGCTTTCTTT.

This chain joins TRBV11-2 and TRBJ2-7; D is unclear. CDR1 and CDR2 from the germline V gene are SGHAT and FQNNGV. The CDR3 totals 12 residues. Trimming left V 3 bases short and J 7 bases short, with 10 bases between. Here the CDR3 DNA reads TGTGCCAGCAGCTTCTACCTTGGGGAGCAGTACTTC. Its translation is CASSFYLGEQYF.

The chain joins TRBV7-9 to TRBJ2-5; 9 bases agree with TRBD2. Germline V gene sequence: CDR1 SEHNR, CDR2 FQNEAQ (reference sequence). This CDR3 has 16 residues. V was pared by 5 bases and J by 4 bases, with 11 bases of the junction left unmatched. The CDR3 DNA follows: TGTGCCAGCAGCGTTAGCGGGAGTTTTTATAGAGAGACCCAGTACTTC. It translates to CASSVSGSFYRETQYF.